This T cell receptor (beta chain) was recorded in a study of post-analysis software for immune sequencing data. This clonotype appeared once. What it binds is unknown. This CDR3 spans 14 amino acids. J was trimmed by 7 bases and V by 5 bases; bases with no gene match: 5. CDR1 and CDR2 from the germline V gene are SGHRS and YFSETQ. Study-wide findings and caveats: Clustering by F measure revealed strong co-clustering among samples prepared together in one batch. Patients showed TRBV5-6, TRBV5-1 and TRBV20-1 among four to six TRBV segments more frequent than in controls.

Researchers reported that TCR beta cDNA libraries carried unique molecular identifiers. T cells numbering about 0.9 to 10 million yielded cDNA molecules that totaled approximately 500,000. TCRdb processed the PCR reads anew with MiXCR; each CDR3 protein has one entry. This table holds around 180,000 distinct CDR3 sequences, about 30% found once. The sequencing input was blood. The receptor was isolated from a girl aged 10 to 17 with multiple sclerosis. This chain joins TRBV5-1 and TRBJ2-7; 14 positions match TRBD2. CDR3 nucleotides: TGCGCCAGCAGTGGGACTAGCGGGAGACGAGAGCAGTACTTC. This translates into CASSGTSGRREQYF.